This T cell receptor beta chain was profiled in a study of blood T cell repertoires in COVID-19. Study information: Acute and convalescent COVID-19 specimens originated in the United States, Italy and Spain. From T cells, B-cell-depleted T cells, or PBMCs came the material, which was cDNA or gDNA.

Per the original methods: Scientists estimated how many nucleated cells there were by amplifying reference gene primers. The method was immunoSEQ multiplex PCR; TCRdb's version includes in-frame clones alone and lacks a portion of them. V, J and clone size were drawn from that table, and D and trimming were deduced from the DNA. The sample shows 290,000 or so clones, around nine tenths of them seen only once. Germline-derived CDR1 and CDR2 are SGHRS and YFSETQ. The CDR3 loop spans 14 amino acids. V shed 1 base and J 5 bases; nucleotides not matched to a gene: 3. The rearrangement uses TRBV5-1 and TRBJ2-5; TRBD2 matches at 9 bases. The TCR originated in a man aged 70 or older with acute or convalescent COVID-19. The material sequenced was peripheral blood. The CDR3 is CASSLSLAGETQYF. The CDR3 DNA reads TGCGCCAGCAGCTTGAGTCTAGCGGGGGAGACCCAGTACTTC.